This T cell receptor beta chain appears in the sequencing data of a study of Ad26.COV2.S vaccination and SARS-CoV-2 variants. Sequencing was performed with immunoSEQ multiplex PCR; in TCRdb, only in-frame clones are kept and a portion is missing. The sample consists of about 480,000 clones, roughly 85% of them appearing once. Treatment denoted: 15 to 20 received Ad26.COV2.S at low or high dose, single or two shots; about five received placebo; per-sample allocation not given. Samples analyzed were those drawn on day 63 after the first vaccine or placebo injection. In germline, CDR1 is SGHNT, CDR2 YYREEE (reference sequence). This CDR3 is built from 14 residues. Trimming removed 4 bases from V and 4 bases from J; junction bases left unmatched: 6.

Material: peripheral blood, obtained in a trial of Ad26.COV2.S vaccine versus placebo. The gene calls are TRBV5-4 and TRBJ1-2, with 8 positions matching TRBD1. This TCR was recovered from a person aged 18-65 years who received the Ad26.COV2.S COVID-19 vaccine or a placebo. CDR3 in DNA: TGTGCCAGCAGCGTGGACAGGGAAGCCTATGGCTACACCTTC. Protein sequence: CASSVDREAYGYTF.